Listed below are T cell receptor beta chains from one sample, sequenced in a study of graft-versus-host responses after intestinal transplantation. Only in-frame clones appear in the TCRdb table, and some are missing; sequencing was by immunoSEQ multiplex PCR. The sample comprises some 66,000 clones, about nine tenths of which are singletons, and about 1.7% rests with the top ten. The material sequenced was ileum tissue, taken less than 400 days after transplant. The receptors were gathered from a human patient who received an intestinal transplant, so some T cells may come from the graft donor. Both conserved end residues are part of each CDR3. Fields, in order: V gene, CDR3 protein.

V gene: TRBV2; CDR3 protein: CASSEEGIRQGDEQFF
V gene: TRBV4-1; CDR3 protein: CASSQETWDTSGSFEQYF
V gene: TRBV18; CDR3 protein: CASSPTESSGNTIYF
V gene: TRBV4-1; CDR3 protein: CASSQERGLNGLSHSNQPQHF
V gene: TRBV9; CDR3 protein: CASSAHRDSPGTQYF
V gene: TRBV6-6; CDR3 protein: CASSYQGVGQPQHF
V gene: TRBV11-3; CDR3 protein: CASSSSKRGNEQFF
V gene: TRBV6-6; CDR3 protein: CASSYSIVGEQYF
V gene: TRBV6-5; CDR3 protein: CASSTGPGNTIYF
V gene: TRBV5-4; CDR3 protein: CASSLAGRANEQFF
V gene: TRBV6-5; CDR3 protein: CASSESQGRQPQHF
V gene: TRBV28; CDR3 protein: CASSNLAYNEQFF
V gene: TRBV6-1; CDR3 protein: CASRTRGPRGYEQYF
V gene: TRBV10-2; CDR3 protein: CATLGSSYEQYF
V gene: TRBV28; CDR3 protein: CASSLEPGDNQPQHF
V gene: TRBV2; CDR3 protein: CASTSDGSPLHF
V gene: TRBV29-1; CDR3 protein: CSVGDGTGSYEQYF
V gene: TRBV10-2; CDR3 protein: CASSVGRKSSYEQYF
V gene: TRBV6-5; CDR3 protein: CASSPRGGGYTF
V gene: TRBV27; CDR3 protein: CASREDTVYNSPLHF
V gene: TRBV4-1; CDR3 protein: CASSQDRGQGRSF
V gene: TRBV6-1; CDR3 protein: CATNRVLTSYEQYF
V gene: TRBV10-2; CDR3 protein: CASSDEKSEYEQYF
V gene: TRBV4-1; CDR3 protein: CASSLTSGSYNEQFF
V gene: TRBV7-8; CDR3 protein: CASSRSLTSATGELFF
V gene: TRBV9; CDR3 protein: CASSVATNTEAFF
V gene: TRBV15; CDR3 protein: CATSRWFSNQPQHF
V gene: TRBV18; CDR3 protein: CASSPPGQGARQPQHF
V gene: TRBV2; CDR3 protein: CASSEPDRVDTGELFF
V gene: TRBV28; CDR3 protein: CASSSRRRVTGELFF
V gene: TRBV5-6; CDR3 protein: CASSLIGTGFYGYTF
V gene: TRBV4-1; CDR3 protein: CASSRGTPYNEQFF
V gene: TRBV12-5; CDR3 protein: CASGRSTGGASTDTQYF
V gene: TRBV11-2; CDR3 protein: CASSLGTQGFYGYTF
V gene: TRBV15; CDR3 protein: CATSSAGGDLTYEQYF
V gene: TRBV6-5; CDR3 protein: CASSHFDSYEQYF
V gene: TRBV10-3; CDR3 protein: CAISSGNSYEQYF
V gene: TRBV6-1; CDR3 protein: CASTPGDEQYF
V gene: TRBV6-5; CDR3 protein: CASRPDGRSGNTIYF
V gene: TRBV7-3; CDR3 protein: CASSLTSYNEQFF
V gene: TRBV2; CDR3 protein: CASSRSYSGGAYNEQFF
V gene: TRBV2; CDR3 protein: CASSEVRLPYQETQYF
V gene: TRBV5-1; CDR3 protein: CASSLAASGSTDTQYF
V gene: TRBV19; CDR3 protein: CASSNRGEETQYF
V gene: TRBV6-1; CDR3 protein: CASTAGRYEQYF
V gene: TRBV9; CDR3 protein: CASSPRRATEAFF
V gene: TRBV6-6; CDR3 protein: CAGQGTQYF
V gene: TRBV6-5; CDR3 protein: CASSPRMGTNTEAFF
V gene: TRBV9; CDR3 protein: CASSLIAGGRETQYF
V gene: TRBV5-1; CDR3 protein: CASVMDGRSYNEQFF
V gene: TRBV28; CDR3 protein: CASLSAGQGTGELFF
V gene: TRBV6-6; CDR3 protein: CASNRDRVSNEQFF
V gene: TRBV2; CDR3 protein: CASSERGTGLGYTF